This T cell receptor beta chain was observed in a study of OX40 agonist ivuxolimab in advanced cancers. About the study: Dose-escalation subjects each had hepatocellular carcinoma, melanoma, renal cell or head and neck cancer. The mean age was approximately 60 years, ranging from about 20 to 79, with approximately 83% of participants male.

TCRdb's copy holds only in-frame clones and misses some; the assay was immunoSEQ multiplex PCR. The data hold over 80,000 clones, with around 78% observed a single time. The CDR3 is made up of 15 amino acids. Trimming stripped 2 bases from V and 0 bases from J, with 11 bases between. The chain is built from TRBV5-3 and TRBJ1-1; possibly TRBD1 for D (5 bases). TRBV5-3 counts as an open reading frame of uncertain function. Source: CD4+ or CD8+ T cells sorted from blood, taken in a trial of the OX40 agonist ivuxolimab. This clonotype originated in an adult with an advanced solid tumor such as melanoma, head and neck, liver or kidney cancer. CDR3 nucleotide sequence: TGTGCCAGAAGCTTTACCGACAGTCTGAACACTGAAGCTTTCTTT. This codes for CARSFTDSLNTEAFF.